This T cell receptor beta chain was identified during a study of identical twins. This clonotype has ten or more counts. What it binds is not known. Overall study results and limits: Clonotypes of the beta chain that were abundant in cord blood carried fewer insertions (memory repertoires showed none). Models predicted less out-of-frame TCR alpha sharing in monozygotic twins than was found. Within beta out-of-frame sequences, the excess sharing observed between twins was weaker.

Healthy Caucasians alone served as donors. Germline V gene sequence: CDR1 SGDLS, CDR2 YYNGEE. The CDR3 extends over 16 amino acids. The J segment lost 2 bases and the V segment lost 4 bases, leaving 6 bases of the junction unmatched. One entry per CDR3 protein results from TCRdb running MiXCR on the 5' RACE reads. This table has some 500,000 distinct CDR3 sequences, more than 9% appearing once. These data were likewise used in another study, on yellow fever vaccine responses in identical twins.

Sequenced sample: PBMCs. The chain links TRBV9 to TRBJ2-3; 11 bases agree with TRBD2. The source is a woman younger than 35 in good health. The CDR3 spells CASSPGTSGNTDTQYF. The CDR3 bases are TGTGCCAGCAGCCCCGGGACTAGCGGAAACACAGATACGCAGTATTTT.